The clone carrying this TCR beta chain is categorized as medium-sized. CDR1 and CDR2 from the germline V gene are SGHNT and YYREEE (reference sequence). This CDR3 spans 13 amino acids. With 2 bases removed from V and 4 bases from J, the gap between germline ends came to 9 bases. The entry originates in a study of tumor-infiltrating lymphocytes in localized non-small cell lung cancer. Repertoires were generated with immunoSEQ multiplex PCR, while TCRdb's copy carries only in-frame clones and drops some. The sample lists about 6,700 clones, over 60% seen once, with about 16% in the top ten. The chain combines TRBV5-4 with TRBJ2-5; D not certain. This receptor was identified in a human donor with non-small cell lung cancer. Sequencing used uninvolved lung tissue not adjacent to the tumor. In DNA form, the CDR3 reads TGTGCCAGCAGCTTATATTTGGGAGAGACCCAGTACTTC. As protein: CASSLYLGETQYF.